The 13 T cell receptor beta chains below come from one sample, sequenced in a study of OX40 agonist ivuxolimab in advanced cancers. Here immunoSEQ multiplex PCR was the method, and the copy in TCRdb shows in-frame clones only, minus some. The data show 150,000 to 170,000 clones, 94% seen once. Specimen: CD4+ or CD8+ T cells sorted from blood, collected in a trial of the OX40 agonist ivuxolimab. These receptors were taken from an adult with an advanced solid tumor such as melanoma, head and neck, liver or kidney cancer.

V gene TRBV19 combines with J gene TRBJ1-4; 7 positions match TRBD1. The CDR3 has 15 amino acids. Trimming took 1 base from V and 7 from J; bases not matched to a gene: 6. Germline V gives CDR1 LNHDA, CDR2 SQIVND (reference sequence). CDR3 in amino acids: CASSIGTGHAEKLFF. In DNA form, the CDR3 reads TGTGCCAGTAGTATAGGGACAGGCCATGCTGAAAAACTGTTTTTT.

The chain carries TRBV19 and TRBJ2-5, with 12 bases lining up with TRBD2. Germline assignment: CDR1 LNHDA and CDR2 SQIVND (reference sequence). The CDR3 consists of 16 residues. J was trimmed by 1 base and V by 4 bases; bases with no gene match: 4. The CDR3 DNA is TGTGCCAGTAGTAGGTGGACTAGCGGGATCCAAGAGACCCAGTACTTC. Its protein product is CASSRWTSGIQETQYF.

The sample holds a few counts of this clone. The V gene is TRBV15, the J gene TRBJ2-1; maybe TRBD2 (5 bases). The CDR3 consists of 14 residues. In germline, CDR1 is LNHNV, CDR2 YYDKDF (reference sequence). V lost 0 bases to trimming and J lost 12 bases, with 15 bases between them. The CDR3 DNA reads TGTGCCACCAGCAGAGATGAGGCCCTAGCCGGGCAGTTCTTC. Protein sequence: CATSRDEALAGQFF.

CDR3 coding DNA: TGTGCCAGCAGTGAAGGTGGTTCGGGACTCCTGAGCAATCAGCCCCAGCATTTT. Its translation: CASSEGGSGLLSNQPQHF. V and J are TRBV2 and TRBJ1-5; D possibly corresponds to TRBD1 (5 bases). Trimming removed 1 base at V and 1 base at J, with 17 bases between. Per the germline V gene, CDR1 is SNHLY and CDR2 is FYNNEI. The CDR3 runs to 18 residues.

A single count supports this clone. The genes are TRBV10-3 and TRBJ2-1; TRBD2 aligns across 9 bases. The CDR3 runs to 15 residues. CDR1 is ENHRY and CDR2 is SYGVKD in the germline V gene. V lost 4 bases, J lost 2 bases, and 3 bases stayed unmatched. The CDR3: CAISVGGGAYNEQFF. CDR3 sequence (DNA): TGTGCCATCAGTGTTGGCGGGGGGGCCTACAATGAGCAGTTCTTC.

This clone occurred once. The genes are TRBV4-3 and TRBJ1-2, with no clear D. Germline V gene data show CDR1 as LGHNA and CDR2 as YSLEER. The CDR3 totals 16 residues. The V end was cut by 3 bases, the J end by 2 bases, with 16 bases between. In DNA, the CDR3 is TGCGCCAGCAGCCACAACATGGGCGGAAAGAACTATGGCTACACCTTC. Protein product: CASSHNMGGKNYGYTF.

The CDR3 DNA reads as TGTGCCAGCAGCGTAGCTGTTGGGGGGGCGTTAGCTGAAGCTTTCTTT. Amino acids: CASSVAVGGALAEAFF. The J gene is TRBJ1-1, the V gene TRBV9, with D maybe TRBD1 (6 bases). There are 16 residues in the CDR3. Trimming took 0 bases from V and 6 from J, leaving 18 bases between them. Per the germline V gene, CDR1 is SGDLS and CDR2 is YYNGEE. The full variable domain, completed using reference TRBV9 and TRBJ1-1, is DSGVTQTPKHLITATGQRVTLRCSPRSGDLSVYWYQQSLDQGLQFLIQYYNGEERAKGNILERFSAQQFPDLHSELNLSSLELGDSALYFCASSVAVGGALAEAFFGQGTRLTVV.

CDR3 amino acids: CASSEHGTPANTEAFF. DNA of the CDR3: TGTGCCAGCAGTGAACATGGCACTCCGGCGAACACTGAAGCTTTCTTT. The J gene is TRBJ1-1, the V gene TRBV6-1, with D hard to call. The CDR3 loop spans 16 amino acids. Trimming pared 2 bases from V and 1 base from J, leaving 14 bases between. From germline, CDR1 is MNHNS and CDR2 SASEGT.

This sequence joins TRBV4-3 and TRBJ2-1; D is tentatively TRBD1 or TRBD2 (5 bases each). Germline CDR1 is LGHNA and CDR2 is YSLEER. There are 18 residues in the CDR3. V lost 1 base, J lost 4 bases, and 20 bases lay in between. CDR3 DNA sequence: TGCGCCAGCAGCCAAGGTCACGGGGCGCACGGAAGGTACAATGAGCAGTTCTTC. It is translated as CASSQGHGAHGRYNEQFF.

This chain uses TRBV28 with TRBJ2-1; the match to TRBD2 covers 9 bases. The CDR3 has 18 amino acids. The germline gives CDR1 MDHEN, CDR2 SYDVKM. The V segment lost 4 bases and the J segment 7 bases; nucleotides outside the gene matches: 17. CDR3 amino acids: CASSSPLREGMLGNEQFF. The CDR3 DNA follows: TGTGCCAGCAGTTCACCTTTGCGGGAGGGTATGTTGGGGAATGAGCAGTTCTTC.

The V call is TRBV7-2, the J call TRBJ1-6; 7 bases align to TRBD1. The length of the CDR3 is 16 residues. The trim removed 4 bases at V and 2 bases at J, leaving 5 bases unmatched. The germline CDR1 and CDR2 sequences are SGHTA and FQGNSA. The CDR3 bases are TGTGCCAGCAGCTCTCCTAGGGGGCCCTATAATTCACCCCTCCACTTT. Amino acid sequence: CASSSPRGPYNSPLHF.

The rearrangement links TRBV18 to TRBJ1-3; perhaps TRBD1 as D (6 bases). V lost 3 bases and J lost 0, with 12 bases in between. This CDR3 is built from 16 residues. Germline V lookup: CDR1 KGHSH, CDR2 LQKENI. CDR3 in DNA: TGTGCCAGCTCACCCGCTGGGACAAACTCTGGAAACACCATATATTTT. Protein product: CASSPAGTNSGNTIYF. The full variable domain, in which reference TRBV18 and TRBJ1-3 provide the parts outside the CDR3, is NAGVMQNPRHLVRRRGQEARLRCSPMKGHSHVYWYRQLPEEGLKFMVYLQKENIIDESGMPKERFSAEFPKEGPSILRIQQVVRGDSAAYFCASSPAGTNSGNTIYFGEGSWLTVV.

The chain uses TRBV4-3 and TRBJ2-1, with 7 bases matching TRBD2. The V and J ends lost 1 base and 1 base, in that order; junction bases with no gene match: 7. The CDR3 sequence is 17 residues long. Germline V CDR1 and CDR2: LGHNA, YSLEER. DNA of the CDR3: TGCGCCAGCAGCCAAGTGGGCGGGAGAGGGTCCTACAATGAGCAGTTCTTC. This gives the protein CASSQVGGRGSYNEQFF.